These 7 T cell receptor beta chains originate from one sample sequenced in a study of breast tumors, draining lymph nodes, adjacent tissues. The lymph nodes were axillary draining lymph nodes from breast cancer patients. TCRdb processed the multiplex PCR reads anew with MiXCR; each CDR3 protein has one entry. The sample holds approximately 300,000 distinct CDR3 sequences, 30% to 35% seen once. What was sequenced was axillary lymph node tissue. The receptors here all came from a female donor with breast cancer. Some clones in this sample may be carry-over from other donors' samples.

This clonotype has ten or more counts. CDR3 protein: CASSLVLREGLTGELFF. The CDR3, as DNA: TGCGCCAGCAGCTTGGTGTTGCGGGAGGGCCTCACCGGGGAGCTGTTTTTT. V usage is TRBV5-1 and J usage is TRBJ2-2, with 9 bases that match TRBD2. Trimming removed 0 bases from V and 4 bases from J; junction bases left unmatched: 7. CDR1 SGHRS and CDR2 YFSETQ come from the germline V gene. The CDR3 contains 17 residues.

In this sample, this clonotype turned up many times. This chain connects TRBV29-1 to TRBJ2-2; D is uncertain. The CDR3 is 12 amino acids. CDR1 and CDR2 (germline): SQVTM, ANQGSEA. The DNA of the CDR3 is TGCAGTCACAGTTCGAACACCGGGGAGCTGTTTTTT. Translated, it gives CSHSSNTGELFF.

The rearrangement links TRBV18 to TRBJ2-1, with a possible D match to TRBD2 (7 bases). Trimming took 8 bases from V and 4 from J, leaving 15 bases between them. Germline CDR1 reads KGHSH; CDR2 reads LQKENI. CDR3 length: 14 amino acids. CDR3 coding DNA: TGTGCCAGCCGGGGGGCATCCATTTACAATGAGCAGTTCTTC. Amino acid sequence: CASRGASIYNEQFF.

V gene TRBV9 combines with J gene TRBJ2-3, with TRBD2 matching over 10 bases. The germline gives CDR1 SGDLS, CDR2 YYNGEE. CDR3 length: 15 residues. With V trimmed by 4 bases and J by 1 base, 3 bases remained unmatched. CDR3 amino acids: CASSLTSGGTDTQYF. In nucleotides, the CDR3 is TGTGCCAGCAGCCTTACTAGCGGGGGCACAGATACGCAGTATTTT.

There are many counts of this clonotype. The chain employs TRBV6-5 and TRBJ2-1; D possibly corresponds to TRBD1 (6 bases). Trimming removed 1 base at V and 8 bases at J, with 15 bases between. The CDR3 totals 15 residues. Germline-derived CDR1 and CDR2 are MNHEY and SVGAGI. The CDR3 DNA reads as TGTGCCAGCAGTTACTTCGACCGTAGGGGGTATGAGCAGTTCTTC. This translates into CASSYFDRRGYEQFF.

The chain has TRBV20-1 and TRBJ1-5; no definite D call. The germline V and J ends were trimmed by 3 bases and 11 bases, with 14 bases remaining between them. From germline, CDR1 is DFQATT and CDR2 SNEGSKA (reference sequence). The CDR3 totals 12 residues. CDR3 coding DNA: TGCAGTGCTAGTCGTCAACAAGAGACCCAGCATTTT. This codes for CSASRQQETQHF.

With respect to this clonotype: This sequence may be a read error, since a much larger clone differs from it by one base. The chain uses TRBV20-1 and TRBJ1-4; D remains unclear. This CDR3 has 13 residues. CDR1 and CDR2 (germline): DFQATT, SNEGSKA (reference sequence). CDR3 DNA sequence: TGCAGTGTCCAGAGTGCTTTTAATGAAACACTGTTTTTT. It yields the protein CSVQSAFNETLFF.